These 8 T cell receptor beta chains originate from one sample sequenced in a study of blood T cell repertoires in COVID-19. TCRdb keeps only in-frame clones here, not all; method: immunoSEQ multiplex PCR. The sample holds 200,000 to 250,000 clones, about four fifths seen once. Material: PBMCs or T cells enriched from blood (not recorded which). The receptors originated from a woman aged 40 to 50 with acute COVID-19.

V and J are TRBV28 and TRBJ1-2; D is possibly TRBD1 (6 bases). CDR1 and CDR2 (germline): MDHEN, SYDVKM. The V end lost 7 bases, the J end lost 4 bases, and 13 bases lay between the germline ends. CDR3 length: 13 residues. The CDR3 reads CASTGDTIYGYTF. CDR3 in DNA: TGTGCCAGCACCGGGGACACCATCTATGGCTACACCTTC.

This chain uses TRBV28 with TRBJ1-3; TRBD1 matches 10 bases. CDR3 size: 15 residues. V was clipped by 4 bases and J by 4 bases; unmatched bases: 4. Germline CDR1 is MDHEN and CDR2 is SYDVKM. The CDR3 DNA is TGTGCCAGCAGTTCTGGGACAGGGGCCGGAAACACCATATATTTT. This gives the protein CASSSGTGAGNTIYF.

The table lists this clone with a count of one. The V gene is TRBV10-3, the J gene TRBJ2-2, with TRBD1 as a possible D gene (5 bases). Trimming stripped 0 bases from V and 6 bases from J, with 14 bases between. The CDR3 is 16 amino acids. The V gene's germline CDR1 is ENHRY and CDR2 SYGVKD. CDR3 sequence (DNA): TGTGCCATCAGTGAGTCTGCAGGGTCGCGGCCCGGGGAGCTGTTTTTT. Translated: CAISESAGSRPGELFF.

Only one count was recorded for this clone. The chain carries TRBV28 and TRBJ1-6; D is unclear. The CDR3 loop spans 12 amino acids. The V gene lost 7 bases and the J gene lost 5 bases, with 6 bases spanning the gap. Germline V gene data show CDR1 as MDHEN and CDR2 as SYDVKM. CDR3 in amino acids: CASTVNNSPLHF. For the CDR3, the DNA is TGTGCCAGCACTGTAAATAATTCACCCCTCCACTTT.

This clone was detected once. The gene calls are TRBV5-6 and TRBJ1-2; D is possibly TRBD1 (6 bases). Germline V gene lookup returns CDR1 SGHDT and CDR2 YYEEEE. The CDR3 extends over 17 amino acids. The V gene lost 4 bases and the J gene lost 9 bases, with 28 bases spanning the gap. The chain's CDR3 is CASSPLGTQGGLESYTF. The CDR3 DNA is TGTGCCAGCAGCCCGCTGGGCACACAGGGTGGCCTGGAGAGCTACACCTTC. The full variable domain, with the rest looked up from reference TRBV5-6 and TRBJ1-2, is DAGVTQSPTHLIKTRGQQVTLRCSPKSGHDTVSWYQQALGQGPQFIFQYYEEEERQRGNFPDRFSGHQFPNYSSELNVNALLLGDSALYLCASSPLGTQGGLESYTFGSGTRLTVV.

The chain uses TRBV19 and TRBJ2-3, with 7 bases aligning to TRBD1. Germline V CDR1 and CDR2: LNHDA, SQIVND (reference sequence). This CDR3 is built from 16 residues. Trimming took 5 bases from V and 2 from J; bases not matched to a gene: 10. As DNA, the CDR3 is TGTGCCAGTAGTGACACCGGGACAGCTCTCACAGATACGCAGTATTTT. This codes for CASSDTGTALTDTQYF.

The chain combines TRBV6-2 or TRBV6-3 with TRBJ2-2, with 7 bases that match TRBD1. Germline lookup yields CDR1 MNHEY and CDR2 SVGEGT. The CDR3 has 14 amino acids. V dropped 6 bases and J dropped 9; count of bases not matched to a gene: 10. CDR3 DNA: TGTGCCAGCAGCCCACAGAGACAGGGCCGGGAGCTGTTTTTT. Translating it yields CASSPQRQGRELFF.

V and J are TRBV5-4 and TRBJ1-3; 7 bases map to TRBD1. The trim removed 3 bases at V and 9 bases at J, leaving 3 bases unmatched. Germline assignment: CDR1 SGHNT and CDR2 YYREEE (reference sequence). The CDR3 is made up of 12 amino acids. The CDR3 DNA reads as TGTGCCAGCAGCTCGAACAGGGGCACCATATATTTT. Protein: CASSSNRGTIYF.